The rows below give T cell receptor beta chains drawn from one sample of a study of Graves' ophthalmopathy and Graves' hyperthyroidism. TCRdb processed the multiplex PCR reads anew with MiXCR; each CDR3 protein has one entry. The sample contains over a million distinct CDR3 sequences, less than 45% of which appear only once. Sequencing was carried out using peripheral blood or thyroid tissue (not recorded which). The source is an adult man with Graves' hyperthyroidism. The conserved cysteine and the conserved F or W are not part of the CDR3 here. Each record gives: V gene, CDR3 protein.

>TRBV7-9
ASSPEAGDTEAF
>TRBV14
ASSRGMRETQY
>TRBV29-1
SVWRGQYYEQY
>TRBV14
ASSQDLPFRETQY
>TRBV9
ASSVQTAYEQY
>TRBV15
ATSLGQGHEQY
>TRBV10-3
AISGDRGRTGYGYT
>TRBV10-3
ATIPTGAHYEQY
>TRBV5-5
ASSVGGQSPLH
>TRBV15
ATSRELTSSYEQY
>TRBV6-2/TRBV6-3
ASRHTGQGEETQY
>TRBV10-3
AISGGQGLYQPQH
>TRBV15
ATSRDQLAGGRQY
>TRBV6-5
ASSYRSGTGSNQPQH
>TRBV7-8
ASSLGPVPNTIY
>TRBV7-8
ASTPTPGLYEQY
>TRBV10-2
ASSERGRDYGYT
>TRBV25-1
ASSTFRGNNQPQH
>TRBV11-1
ASSPGTSGNGELF
>TRBV20-1
SARVGTYNSPLH
>TRBV29-1
SVAGAENTEAF
>TRBV6-5
ASSHPETQETQY
>TRBV2
ASSYGTLAGQETQY
>TRBV5-6
ASSDGQINYGYT
>TRBV20-1
SATDNNYEQY
>TRBV28
ASSSLGLALEQY
>TRBV15
ATTSPGTAGYT
>TRBV20-1
SASRQVSTSYEQY
>TRBV5-1
ASSTGTEKLF
>TRBV29-1
SALSLNSYGYT
>TRBV12-5
ARGTSGPYEQY